These 23 T cell receptor beta chains originate from one sample sequenced in a study of human T cells and chemical hapten exposure. The time point here: patch test 1, 2 weeks after DPC sensitization. Treatment described: therapeutic diphenylcyclopropenone sensitization with weekly scalp DPC. TCRdb fed the RACE reads into MiXCR, producing one record per CDR3 protein. Of about 360,000 distinct CDR3 sequences listed, 4% to 5.5% are singletons. The sample was whole blood, taken in connection with sensitization to the hapten diphenylcyclopropenone (DPC). Every receptor here comes from a woman aged 50 to 60 with alopecia areata. Some clones in this sample may be carry-over from other donors' samples.

The V call is TRBV12-3 or TRBV12-4, the J call TRBJ2-7, with D hard to call. CDR3 length: 12 amino acids. V was clipped by 6 bases and J by 5 bases, with 11 bases between them. The CDR3 reads CASSPHYDEQYF. DNA of the CDR3: TGTGCCAGCAGCCCCCATTATGACGAGCAGTACTTC.

The table lists this clonotype with a few counts. The chain combines TRBV10-3 with TRBJ1-5; a possible D gene is TRBD1 (6 bases). This CDR3 is built from 15 residues. Germline V lookup: CDR1 ENHRY, CDR2 SYGVKD. V was shortened by 0 bases and J by 6 bases, with 12 bases between the two germline ends. The CDR3 protein is CAISESGGRSQPQHF. Here the CDR3 DNA reads TGTGCCATCAGTGAGTCGGGGGGGCGAAGTCAGCCCCAGCATTTT.

This clonotype has a handful of counts. This sequence joins TRBV29-1 and TRBJ2-1; possibly TRBD1 or TRBD2 for D (5 bases each). V lost 6 bases and J 15 bases, leaving 24 bases between the germline ends. From germline, CDR1 is SQVTM and CDR2 ANQGSEA. This CDR3 is 13 amino acids long. The DNA for the CDR3 is TGCAGCGTGCAGGGACGGTTGACCCTATCCCCGTTCTTC. Translation: CSVQGRLTLSPFF.

This clonotype appeared many times. The rearrangement uses TRBV20-1 and TRBJ1-1, with 10 bases that match TRBD1. The V gene end was trimmed by 2 bases and the J gene end by 4 bases; junction bases not matched to a gene: 10. This CDR3 region has 16 residues. CDR1 DFQATT and CDR2 SNEGSKA come from the germline V gene (reference sequence). CDR3 region: CSARTNDRGLGTEAFF. The CDR3 bases are TGCAGTGCTAGAACAAACGACAGGGGGCTCGGCACTGAAGCTTTCTTT.

Only a few counts were recorded for this clonotype. The V and J genes are TRBV15 and TRBJ2-7, with D tentatively TRBD2 (5 bases). The V end was cut by 0 bases, the J end by 5 bases, with 8 bases between. Germline V lookup: CDR1 LNHNV, CDR2 YYDKDF (reference sequence). The CDR3 contains 13 residues. This CDR3 reads CATSRDPGNEQYF. The CDR3 DNA sequence: TGTGCCACCAGCAGAGATCCGGGGAACGAGCAGTACTTC.

The V and J genes are TRBV12-3 or TRBV12-4 and TRBJ2-5, with D perhaps being TRBD1 or TRBD2 (6 bases each). The CDR3 is made up of 13 amino acids. The V end was cut by 4 bases, the J end by 6 bases, with 12 bases between. The CDR3 here is CASSSGAPKTQYF. The CDR3 nucleotides read TGTGCCAGCAGTTCGGGGGCCCCAAAGACCCAGTACTTC.

V usage is TRBV15 and J usage is TRBJ1-2; TRBD1 is a possible D gene (6 bases). V lost 0 bases, J lost 7 bases, and 18 bases lay in between. The CDR3 spans 16 residues. The germline gives CDR1 LNHNV, CDR2 YYDKDF (reference sequence). The CDR3 DNA reads TGTGCCACCAGCAGAGATAATCCAGGGGAGAGGCTTGGCTACACCTTC. It encodes CATSRDNPGERLGYTF.

This clonotype was seen a few times. The chain combines TRBV11-2 with TRBJ1-4; no firm D call. From germline, CDR1 is SGHAT and CDR2 FQNNGV. V lost 5 bases and J lost 4, with 11 bases in between. The CDR3 runs 14 residues. CDR3 in amino acids: CASSHSVDNEKLFF. For the CDR3, the DNA is TGTGCCAGCAGCCACAGCGTCGATAATGAAAAACTGTTTTTT.

Concerning this clonotype itself: It may be a read error: a sequence one base away is much more abundant. CDR3 sequence (DNA): TGTGCCGGTAGTCCGATTCCGGGACAGGGGGCTTACGAGCAGTACTTC. Translating it yields CAGSPIPGQGAYEQYF. This chain connects TRBV19 to TRBJ2-7, with 12 positions matching TRBD1. This CDR3 region has 16 residues. Germline values: CDR1 LNHDA, CDR2 SQIVND (reference sequence). Full variable domain (outside the CDR3, taken from reference TRBV19 and TRBJ2-7): DGGITQSPKYLFRKEGQNVTLSCEQNLNHDAMYWYRQDPGQGLRLIYYSQIVNDFQKGDIAEGYSVSREKKESFPLTVTSAQKNPTAFYLCAGSPIPGQGAYEQYFGPGTRLTVT.

Regarding this clonotype: At one end, the junction sequence differs from germline, possibly due to a read error. The rearrangement uses TRBV5-6 and TRBJ2-1, with 12 bases lining up with TRBD2. CDR1 SGHDT and CDR2 YYEEEE come from the germline V gene. This CDR3 has 15 residues. The CDR3 spells CASSWGLAGNNEQLF. CDR3 bases: TGTGCCAGCAGCTGGGGACTAGCGGGTAACAATGAGCAGCTCTTC.

This clonotype was detected only a few times. The chain recombines TRBV7-9 with TRBJ2-3; D may match TRBD1 or TRBD2 (6 bases each). The germline V and J ends were trimmed by 3 bases and 3 bases, with 10 bases remaining between them. The CDR3 is made up of 14 amino acids. Germline-derived CDR1 and CDR2 are SEHNR and FQNEAQ (reference sequence). For the CDR3, the DNA is TGTGCCAGCAGCTTCAGGGGAGGTACAGATACGCAGTATTTT. Its protein is CASSFRGGTDTQYF. The full variable domain, completed using reference TRBV7-9 and TRBJ2-3, is DTGVSQNPRHKITKRGQNVTFRCDPISEHNRLYWYRQTLGQGPEFLTYFQNEAQLEKSRLLSDRFSAERPKGSFSTLEIQRTEQGDSAMYLCASSFRGGTDTQYFGPGTRLTVL.

The rearrangement joins TRBV2 to TRBJ1-2; 8 nucleotides agree with TRBD1. Germline V lookup: CDR1 SNHLY, CDR2 FYNNEI. The CDR3 has 14 amino acids. V dropped 6 bases and J dropped 7; count of bases not matched to a gene: 10. The CDR3 is CASRDRTGRGGYTF. Written as DNA, the CDR3 is TGTGCCAGCAGGGACCGGACAGGGAGGGGTGGCTACACCTTC.

This clonotype was recorded at least ten times. V gene TRBV5-1 combines with J gene TRBJ2-1; TRBD2 might be the D (6 bases). The germline CDR1 and CDR2 sequences are SGHRS and YFSETQ. There are 16 residues in the CDR3. V lost 1 base, J lost 2 bases, and 13 bases lay in between. CDR3 in DNA: TGCGCCAGCAGCTTGAATGGGGTAGCGGCCTACAATGAGCAGTTCTTC. Its translation: CASSLNGVAAYNEQFF.

DNA of the CDR3: TGTGCCAGCAGTCCGACTAGGGCCTTAATAGGAGCAACTAATGAAAAACTGTTTTTT. This translates into CASSPTRALIGATNEKLFF. V is TRBV12-3 or TRBV12-4 and J is TRBJ1-4; D is uncertain. The CDR3 loop spans 19 amino acids. Trimming cost V 5 bases and J 0 bases, with 22 bases left between them.

This sequence joins TRBV4-1 and TRBJ1-2; D gene unclear. The CDR3 runs to 16 residues. V was shortened by 0 bases and J by 0 bases, with 11 bases between the two germline ends. The V gene's germline CDR1 is MGHRA and CDR2 YSYEKL. The DNA for the CDR3 is TGCGCCAGCAGCCAAGATCCGGGCCAAGCTAACTATGGCTACACCTTC. As protein: CASSQDPGQANYGYTF.

This clonotype was counted ten times or more. This chain links TRBV6-2 or TRBV6-3 with TRBJ2-1; D remains ambiguous. The CDR3 is 11 amino acids. V was clipped by 5 bases and J by 12 bases, with 11 bases between them. From germline, CDR1 is MNHEY and CDR2 SVGEGT. The CDR3 spells CASSHLMGQFF. The CDR3 nucleotides read TGTGCCAGCAGTCACCTAATGGGGCAGTTCTTC.

This clonotype was recorded a few times. The rearrangement joins TRBV27 to TRBJ1-1, with D hard to call. Trimming took off 10 bases at V and 6 bases at J, with 12 bases between the two ends. The CDR3 has 11 residues. Germline V gives CDR1 MNHEY, CDR2 SMNVEV (reference sequence). The CDR3 is CATVLGAEAFF. CDR3 bases: TGTGCCACGGTTCTTGGGGCTGAAGCTTTCTTT.

This clonotype was recorded at least ten times. The chain joins TRBV7-6 to TRBJ2-3; either TRBD1 or TRBD2 may fit D (7 bases each). The CDR3 length is 22 residues. Germline CDR1 SGHVS, CDR2 FNYEAQ. Trimming left V 3 bases short and J 1 base short, with 32 bases between. The CDR3 protein is CASSFNRAAAEQGGVGTDTQYF. CDR3 DNA sequence: TGTGCCAGCAGCTTCAACAGGGCTGCAGCGGAGCAGGGGGGGGTTGGCACAGATACGCAGTATTTT.

This clonotype was seen a handful of times. The chain couples TRBV29-1 to TRBJ2-2, with 9 bases that match TRBD2. The CDR3 sequence is 15 residues long. J was trimmed by 1 base and V by 4 bases; bases with no gene match: 4. The germline CDR1 and CDR2 sequences are SQVTM and ANQGSEA. CDR3 nucleotide sequence: TGCAGCGTTGCGATGACTAGCGGGAACACCGGGGAGCTGTTTTTT. Translated, it gives CSVAMTSGNTGELFF.

Many counts were recorded for this clonotype. No DNA is shown, since the ends of the CDR3 on it are uncertain; the CDR3 is the one TCRdb lists. The V call is TRBV12-2, the J call TRBJ1-5; the DNA was not compared with TRBD1, the D call given in the table. TRBV12-2 is labeled a pseudogene. A total of 15 residues make up the CDR3, ends included. This CDR3 reads CASFFWGRGNQPQHF.

The chain combines TRBV6-5 with TRBJ1-5; D perhaps matches TRBD1 (5 bases). Germline CDR1 is MNHEY and CDR2 is SVGAGI. V lost 2 bases, J lost 4 bases, and 9 bases lay in between. CDR3 size: 14 residues. CDR3 amino acids: CASSYGTGNQPQHF. The DNA for the CDR3 is TGTGCCAGCAGTTACGGGACGGGGAATCAGCCCCAGCATTTT.

This clonotype was found a few times. This chain joins TRBV7-2 and TRBJ1-5; TRBD1 matches at 11 bases. V lost 6 bases and J lost 1; bases outside the gene matches: 2. This CDR3 is 15 amino acids long. Germline CDR1 SGHTA, CDR2 FQGNSA. The CDR3, as DNA: TGTGCCAGCAGGGGACAGGGGGGGAGCAATCAGCCCCAGCATTTT. It codes for CASRGQGGSNQPQHF. Drawing the rest from reference TRBV7-2 and TRBJ1-5, the complete variable domain is GAGVSQSPSNKVTEKGKDVELRCDPISGHTALYWYRQSLGQGLEFLIYFQGNSAPDKSGLPSDRFSAERTGGSVSTLTIQRTQQEDSAVYLCASRGQGGSNQPQHFGDGTRLSIL.

At least ten counts were recorded for this clonotype. The V and J genes are TRBV5-1 and TRBJ2-5; TRBD1 matches at 8 bases. The CDR3 is 15 amino acids. V lost 4 bases, J lost 9 bases, and 14 bases stayed unmatched. The germline V gene has CDR1 SGHRS and CDR2 YFSETQ. The CDR3: CASSNEGQAISAQYF. The CDR3 DNA sequence: TGCGCCAGCAGCAATGAGGGACAGGCAATCAGTGCCCAGTACTTC.